This T cell receptor (beta chain) originates from a study of graft-versus-host responses after intestinal transplantation. Study-wide context: All of the recipients had induction that used anti-thymocyte globulin, then tacrolimus and steroids for around three years.

Note on this clone: Its specificity is unknown.

Trimming cost V 5 bases and J 2 bases; bases outside gene matches: 9. The CDR3 totals 15 residues. The germline gives CDR1 MGHDK, CDR2 SYGVNS. Here immunoSEQ multiplex PCR was the method, and the copy in TCRdb shows in-frame clones only, minus some. Among around 90,000 clones listed, 85% to 95% were seen once. The specimen comprised unstimulated CD8+ T cells sorted from spleen or lymph node cells, sampled before transplant. The source of this sequence is a human donor who was the organ donor for an intestinal transplant. This chain connects TRBV25-1 to TRBJ2-7; 7 bases align to TRBD1. CDR3 bases: TGTGCCAGCAGTCCCCCCCACAGGGGCCCCTACGAGCAGTACTTC. Encoded protein: CASSPPHRGPYEQYF.